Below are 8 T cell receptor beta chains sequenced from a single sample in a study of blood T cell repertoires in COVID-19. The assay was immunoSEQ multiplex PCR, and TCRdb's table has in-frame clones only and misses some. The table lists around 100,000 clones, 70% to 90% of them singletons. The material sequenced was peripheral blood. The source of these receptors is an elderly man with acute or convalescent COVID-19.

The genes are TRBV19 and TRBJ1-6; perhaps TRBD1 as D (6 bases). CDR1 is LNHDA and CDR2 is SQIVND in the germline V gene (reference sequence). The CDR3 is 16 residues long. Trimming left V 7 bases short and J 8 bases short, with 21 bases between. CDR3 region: CASTKDSPKEDSPLHF. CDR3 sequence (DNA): TGTGCCAGTACCAAGGACAGCCCGAAGGAAGATTCACCCCTCCACTTT.

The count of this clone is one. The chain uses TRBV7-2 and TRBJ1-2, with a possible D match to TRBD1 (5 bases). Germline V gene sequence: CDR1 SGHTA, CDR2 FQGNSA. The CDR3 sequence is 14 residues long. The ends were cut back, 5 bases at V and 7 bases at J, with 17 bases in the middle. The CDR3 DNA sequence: TGTGCCAGCAGCCCCAACGGGGGGGAAATTGGCTACACCTTC. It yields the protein CASSPNGGEIGYTF.

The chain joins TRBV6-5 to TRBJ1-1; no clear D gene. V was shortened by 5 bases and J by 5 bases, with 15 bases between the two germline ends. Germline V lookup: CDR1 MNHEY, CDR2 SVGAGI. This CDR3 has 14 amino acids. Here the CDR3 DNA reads TGTGCCAGCAGTAGCCTCCGATCGGGGACTGAAGCTTTCTTT. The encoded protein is CASSSLRSGTEAFF.

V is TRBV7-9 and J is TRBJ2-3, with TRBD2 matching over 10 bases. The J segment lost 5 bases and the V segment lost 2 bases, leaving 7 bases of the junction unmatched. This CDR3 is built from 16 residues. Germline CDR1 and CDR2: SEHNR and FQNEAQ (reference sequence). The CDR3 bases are TGTGCCAGCAGCTTACTGGCTAGCGGGAGAGGAGATACGCAGTATTTT. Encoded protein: CASSLLASGRGDTQYF.

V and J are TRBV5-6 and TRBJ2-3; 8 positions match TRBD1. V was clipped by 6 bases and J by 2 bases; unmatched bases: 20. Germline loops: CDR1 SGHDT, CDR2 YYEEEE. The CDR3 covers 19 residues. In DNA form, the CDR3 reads TGTGCCAGCATCCTGGGGGCAAGGGACAGGTTCACCATCACAGATACGCAGTATTTT. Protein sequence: CASILGARDRFTITDTQYF.

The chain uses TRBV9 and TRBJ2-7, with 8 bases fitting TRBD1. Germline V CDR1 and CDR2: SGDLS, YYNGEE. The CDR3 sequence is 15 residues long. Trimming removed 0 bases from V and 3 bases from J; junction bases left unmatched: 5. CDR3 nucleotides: TGTGCCAGCAGCGTAGCACAGGGGGTGGGCTACGAGCAGTACTTC. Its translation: CASSVAQGVGYEQYF.

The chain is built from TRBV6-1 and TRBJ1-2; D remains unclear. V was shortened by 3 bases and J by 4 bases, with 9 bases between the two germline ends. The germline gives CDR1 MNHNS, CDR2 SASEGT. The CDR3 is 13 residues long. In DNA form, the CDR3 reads TGTGCCAGCAGTGATAATTATTCCTATGGCTACACCTTC. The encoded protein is CASSDNYSYGYTF.

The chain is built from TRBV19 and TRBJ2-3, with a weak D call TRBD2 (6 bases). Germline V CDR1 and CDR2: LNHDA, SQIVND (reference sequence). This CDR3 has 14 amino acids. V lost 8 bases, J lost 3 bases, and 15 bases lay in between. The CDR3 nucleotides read TGTGCCAGTTCTCTGGCGGGATGGACAGATACGCAGTATTTT. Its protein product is CASSLAGWTDTQYF.